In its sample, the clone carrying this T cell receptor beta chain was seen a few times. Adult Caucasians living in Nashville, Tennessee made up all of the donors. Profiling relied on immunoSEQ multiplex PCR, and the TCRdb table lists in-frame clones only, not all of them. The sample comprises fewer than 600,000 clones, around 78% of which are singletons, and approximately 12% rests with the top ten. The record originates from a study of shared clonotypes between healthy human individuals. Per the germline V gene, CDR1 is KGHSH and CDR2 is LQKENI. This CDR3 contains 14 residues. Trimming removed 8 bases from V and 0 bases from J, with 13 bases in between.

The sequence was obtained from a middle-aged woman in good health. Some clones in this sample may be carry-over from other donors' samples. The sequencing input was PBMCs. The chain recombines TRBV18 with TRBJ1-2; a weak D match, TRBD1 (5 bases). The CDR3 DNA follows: TGTGCCAGCACCGACAGCGCAGCTAACTATGGCTACACCTTC. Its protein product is CASTDSAANYGYTF.